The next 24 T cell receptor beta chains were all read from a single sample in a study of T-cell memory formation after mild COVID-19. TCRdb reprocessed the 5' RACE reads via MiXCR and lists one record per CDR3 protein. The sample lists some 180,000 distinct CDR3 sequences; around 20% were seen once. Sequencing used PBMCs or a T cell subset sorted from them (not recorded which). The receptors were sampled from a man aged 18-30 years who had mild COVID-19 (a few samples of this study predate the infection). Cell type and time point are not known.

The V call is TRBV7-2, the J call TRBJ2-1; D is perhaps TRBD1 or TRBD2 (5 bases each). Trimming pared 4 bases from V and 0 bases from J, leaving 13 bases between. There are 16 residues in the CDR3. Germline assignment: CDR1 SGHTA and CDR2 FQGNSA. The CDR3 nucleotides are TGTGCCAGCAGCTCCCGGACTGGGGCCTCCTACAATGAGCAGTTCTTC. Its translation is CASSSRTGASYNEQFF.

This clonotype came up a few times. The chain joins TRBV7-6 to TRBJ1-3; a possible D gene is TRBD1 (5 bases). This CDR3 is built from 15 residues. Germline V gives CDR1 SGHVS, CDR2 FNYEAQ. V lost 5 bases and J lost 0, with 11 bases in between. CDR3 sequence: CASSRGPFSGNTIYF. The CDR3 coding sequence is TGTGCCAGCAGCCGGGGACCTTTCTCTGGAAACACCATATATTTT.

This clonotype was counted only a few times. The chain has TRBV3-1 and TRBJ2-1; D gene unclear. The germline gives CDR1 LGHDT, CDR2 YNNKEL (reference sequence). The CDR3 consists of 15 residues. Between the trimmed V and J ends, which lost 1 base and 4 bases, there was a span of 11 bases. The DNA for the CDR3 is TGTGCCAGCAGCCAAGGTGGCAGCCCTTACAATGAGCAGTTCTTC. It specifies CASSQGGSPYNEQFF.

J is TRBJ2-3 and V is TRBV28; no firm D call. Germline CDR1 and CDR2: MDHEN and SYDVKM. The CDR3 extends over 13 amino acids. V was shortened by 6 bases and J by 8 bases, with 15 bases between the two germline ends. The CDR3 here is CASRDVGKGTQYF. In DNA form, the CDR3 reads TGTGCCAGCAGGGATGTAGGGAAGGGTACGCAGTATTTT.

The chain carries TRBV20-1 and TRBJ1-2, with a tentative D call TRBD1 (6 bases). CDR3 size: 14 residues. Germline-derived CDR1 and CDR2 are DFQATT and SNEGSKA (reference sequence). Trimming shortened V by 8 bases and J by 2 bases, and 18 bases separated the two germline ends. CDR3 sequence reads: CSTDVVTGNYGYTF. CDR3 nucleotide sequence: TGCAGTACCGATGTGGTGACAGGCAACTATGGCTACACCTTC.

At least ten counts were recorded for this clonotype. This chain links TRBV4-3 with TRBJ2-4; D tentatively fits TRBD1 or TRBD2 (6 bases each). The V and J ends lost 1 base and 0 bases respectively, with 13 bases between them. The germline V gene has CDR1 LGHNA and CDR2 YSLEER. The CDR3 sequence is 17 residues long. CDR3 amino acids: CASSQVFGGLAKNIQYF. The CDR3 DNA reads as TGCGCCAGCAGCCAAGTCTTTGGGGGGCTAGCCAAAAACATTCAGTACTTC.

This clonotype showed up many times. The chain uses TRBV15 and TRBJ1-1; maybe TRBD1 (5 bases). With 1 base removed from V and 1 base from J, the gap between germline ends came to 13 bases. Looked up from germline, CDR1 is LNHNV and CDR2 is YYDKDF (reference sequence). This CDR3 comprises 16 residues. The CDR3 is CATSRGFNRRNTEAFF. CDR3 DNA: TGTGCCACCAGCAGAGGGTTTAACAGGAGGAACACTGAAGCTTTCTTT.

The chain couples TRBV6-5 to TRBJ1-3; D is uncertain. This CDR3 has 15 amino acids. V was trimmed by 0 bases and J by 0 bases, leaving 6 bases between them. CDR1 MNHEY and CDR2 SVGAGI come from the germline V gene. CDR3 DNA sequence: TGTGCCAGCAGTTACTCTCTTATCTCTGGAAACACCATATATTTT. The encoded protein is CASSYSLISGNTIYF.

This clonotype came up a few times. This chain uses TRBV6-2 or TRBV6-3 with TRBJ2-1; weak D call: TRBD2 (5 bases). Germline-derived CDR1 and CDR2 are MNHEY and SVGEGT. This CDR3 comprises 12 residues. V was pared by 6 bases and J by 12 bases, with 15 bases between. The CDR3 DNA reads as TGTGCCAGCAGCTCCGGCGAGGGAAGGCAGTTCTTC. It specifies CASSSGEGRQFF.

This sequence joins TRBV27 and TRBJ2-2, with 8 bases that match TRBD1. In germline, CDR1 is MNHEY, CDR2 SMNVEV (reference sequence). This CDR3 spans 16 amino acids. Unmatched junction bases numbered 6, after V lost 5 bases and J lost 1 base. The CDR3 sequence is CASSPWDRLNTGELFF. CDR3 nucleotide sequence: TGTGCCAGCAGTCCATGGGACAGGCTGAACACCGGGGAGCTGTTTTTT.

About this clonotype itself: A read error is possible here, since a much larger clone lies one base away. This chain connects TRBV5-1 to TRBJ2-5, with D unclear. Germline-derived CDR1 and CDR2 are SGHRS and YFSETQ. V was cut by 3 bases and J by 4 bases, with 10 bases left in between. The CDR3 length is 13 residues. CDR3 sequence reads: CASSCGSVETQYF. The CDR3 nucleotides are TGCGCCAGCAGCTGTGGGTCTGTAGAGACCCAGTACTTC. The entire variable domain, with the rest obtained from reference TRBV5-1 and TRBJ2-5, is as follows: KAGVTQTPRYLIKTRGQQVTLSCSPISGHRSVSWYQQTPGQGLQFLFEYFSETQRNKGNFPGRFSGRQFSNSRSEMNVSTLELGDSALYLCASSCGSVETQYFGPGTRLLVL.

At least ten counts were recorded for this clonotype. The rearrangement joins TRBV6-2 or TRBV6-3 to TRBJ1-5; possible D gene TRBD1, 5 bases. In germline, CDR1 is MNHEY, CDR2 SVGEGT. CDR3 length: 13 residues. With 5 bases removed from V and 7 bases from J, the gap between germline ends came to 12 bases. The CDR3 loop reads CASSQSRDQPQHF. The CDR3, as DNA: TGTGCCAGCAGTCAGTCCAGGGACCAGCCCCAGCATTTT.

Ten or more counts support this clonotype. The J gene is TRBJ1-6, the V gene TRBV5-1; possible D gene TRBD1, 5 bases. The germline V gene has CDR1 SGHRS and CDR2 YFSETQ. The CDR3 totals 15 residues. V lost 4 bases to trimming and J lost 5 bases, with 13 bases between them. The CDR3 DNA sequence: TGCGCCAGCAGCCTGAGCTCAGGGAATAATTCACCCCTCCACTTT. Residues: CASSLSSGNNSPLHF.

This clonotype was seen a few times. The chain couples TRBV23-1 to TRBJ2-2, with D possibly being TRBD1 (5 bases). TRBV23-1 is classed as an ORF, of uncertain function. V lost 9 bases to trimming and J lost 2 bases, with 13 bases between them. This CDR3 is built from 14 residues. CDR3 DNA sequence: TGCGCCAGGATAGGGGAAGGCAACACCGGGGAGCTGTTTTTT. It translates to CARIGEGNTGELFF.

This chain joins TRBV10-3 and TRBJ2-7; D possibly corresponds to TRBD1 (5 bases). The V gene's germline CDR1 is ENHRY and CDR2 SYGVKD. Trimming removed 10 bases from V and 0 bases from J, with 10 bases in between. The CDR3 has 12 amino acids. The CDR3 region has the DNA TGTGCCACTCATGACAGCTCCTACGAGCAGTACTTC. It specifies CATHDSSYEQYF.

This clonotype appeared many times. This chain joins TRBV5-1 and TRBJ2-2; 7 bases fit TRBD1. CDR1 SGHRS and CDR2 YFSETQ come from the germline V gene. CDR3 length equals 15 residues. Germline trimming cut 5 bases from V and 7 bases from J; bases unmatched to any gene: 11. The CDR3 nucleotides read TGCGCCAGCAGAGAGGGGACAGAAGGAAGCGGGGAGCTGTTTTTT. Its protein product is CASREGTEGSGELFF.

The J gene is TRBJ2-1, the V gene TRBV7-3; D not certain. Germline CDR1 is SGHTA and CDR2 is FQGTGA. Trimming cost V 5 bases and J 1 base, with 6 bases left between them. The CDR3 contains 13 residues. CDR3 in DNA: TGTGCCAGCAGCCCCCCATCCTACAATGAGCAGTTCTTC. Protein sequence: CASSPPSYNEQFF.

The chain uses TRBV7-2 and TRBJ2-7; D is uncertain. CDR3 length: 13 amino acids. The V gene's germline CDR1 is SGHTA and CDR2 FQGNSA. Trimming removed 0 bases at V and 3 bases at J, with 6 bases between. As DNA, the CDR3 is TGTGCCAGCAGCTTAGCTACAGACTACGAGCAGTACTTC. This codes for CASSLATDYEQYF.

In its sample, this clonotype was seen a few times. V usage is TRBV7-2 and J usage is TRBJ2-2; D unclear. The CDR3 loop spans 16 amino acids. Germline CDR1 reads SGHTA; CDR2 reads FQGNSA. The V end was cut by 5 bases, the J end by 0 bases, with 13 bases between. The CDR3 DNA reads TGTGCCAGCAGCCGTCGTGTGCCAACGAACACCGGGGAGCTGTTTTTT. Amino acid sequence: CASSRRVPTNTGELFF.

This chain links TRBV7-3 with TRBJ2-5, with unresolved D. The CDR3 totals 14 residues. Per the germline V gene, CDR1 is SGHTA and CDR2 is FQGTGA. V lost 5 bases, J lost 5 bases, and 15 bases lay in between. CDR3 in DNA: TGTGCCAGCAGCCCTTCGTTCAGCCAGGAGACCCAGTACTTC. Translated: CASSPSFSQETQYF.

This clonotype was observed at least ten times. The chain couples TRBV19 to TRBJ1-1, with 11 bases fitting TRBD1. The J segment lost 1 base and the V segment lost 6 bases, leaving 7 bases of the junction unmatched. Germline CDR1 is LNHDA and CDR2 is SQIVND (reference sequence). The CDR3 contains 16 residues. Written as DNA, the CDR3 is TGTGCCAGTAGAGGGGGGACAGGGGGGCCGAACACTGAAGCTTTCTTT. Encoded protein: CASRGGTGGPNTEAFF.

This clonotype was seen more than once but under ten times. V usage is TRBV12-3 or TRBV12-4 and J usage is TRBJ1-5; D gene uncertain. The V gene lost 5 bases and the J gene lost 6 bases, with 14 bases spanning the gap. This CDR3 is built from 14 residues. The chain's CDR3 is CASSIVGATQPQHF. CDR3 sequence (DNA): TGTGCCAGCAGTATAGTAGGCGCTACTCAGCCCCAGCATTTT.

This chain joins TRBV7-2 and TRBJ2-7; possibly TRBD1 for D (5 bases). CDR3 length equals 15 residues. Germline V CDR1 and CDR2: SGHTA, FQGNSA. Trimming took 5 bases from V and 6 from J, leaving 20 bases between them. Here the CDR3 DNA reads TGTGCCAGCAGCCCGAATTTCAGGGTTAATAGCGAGCAGTACTTC. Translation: CASSPNFRVNSEQYF.

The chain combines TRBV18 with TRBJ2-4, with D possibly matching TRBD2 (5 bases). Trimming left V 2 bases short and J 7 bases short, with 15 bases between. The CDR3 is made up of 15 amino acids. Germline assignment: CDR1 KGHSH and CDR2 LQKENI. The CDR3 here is CASSPELQPGNIQYF. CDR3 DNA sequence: TGTGCCAGCTCACCAGAGCTACAGCCGGGGAACATTCAGTACTTC.